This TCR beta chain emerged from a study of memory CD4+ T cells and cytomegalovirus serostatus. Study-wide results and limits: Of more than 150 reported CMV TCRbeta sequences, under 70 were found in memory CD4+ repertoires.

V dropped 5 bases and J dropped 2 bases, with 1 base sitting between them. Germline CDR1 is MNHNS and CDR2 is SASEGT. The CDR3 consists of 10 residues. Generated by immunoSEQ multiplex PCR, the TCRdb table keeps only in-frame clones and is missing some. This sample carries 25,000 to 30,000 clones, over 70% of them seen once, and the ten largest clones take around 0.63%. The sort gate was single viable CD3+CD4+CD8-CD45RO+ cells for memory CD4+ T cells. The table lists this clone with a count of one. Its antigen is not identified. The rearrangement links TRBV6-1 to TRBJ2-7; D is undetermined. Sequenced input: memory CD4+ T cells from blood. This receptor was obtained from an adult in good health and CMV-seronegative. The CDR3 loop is CASSTYEQYF. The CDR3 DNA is TGTGCCAGCAGTACCTACGAGCAGTACTTC.